The 32 T cell receptor beta chains below come from one sample, sequenced in a study of T cells in Graves' hyperthyroidism and ophthalmopathy. The investigators amplified TCR beta CDR3 regions from RNA transcripts. Researchers ran a first-round RT-PCR on the TCR CDR3 using the HTBI primer set. TCRdb analysed the multiplex PCR reads with MiXCR anew, one entry per CDR3 protein. The sample consists of around 300,000 distinct CDR3 sequences, over 12% of them appearing once. Sequencing was carried out using blood. The source of these receptors is a woman in her fifties or sixties with Graves' hyperthyroidism that later progressed to Graves' ophthalmopathy.

The chain carries TRBV20-1 and TRBJ1-5; D gene unclear. This CDR3 is built from 13 residues. Germline CDR1 is DFQATT and CDR2 is SNEGSKA (reference sequence). V lost 3 bases and J 4 bases, leaving 10 bases between the germline ends. Here the CDR3 DNA reads TGCAGTGCTAGGGGCAGTCATAATCAGCCCCAGCATTTT. Translated, it gives CSARGSHNQPQHF.

This clonotype was detected many times. The rearrangement joins TRBV11-2 to TRBJ1-5; D gene uncertain. The CDR3 is 14 amino acids. V lost 5 bases to trimming and J lost 0 bases, with 8 bases between them. CDR1 is SGHAT and CDR2 is FQNNGV in the germline V gene. The CDR3 region is CASSPQDSNQPQHF. CDR3 nucleotides: TGTGCCAGCAGCCCGCAGGATAGCAATCAGCCCCAGCATTTT.

This clonotype occurred once. Given a much more abundant clone one base away, this may be a read error. This sequence joins TRBV2 and TRBJ1-3, with TRBD1 as a possible D gene (6 bases). Germline CDR1 and CDR2: SNHLY and FYNNEI. The germline V and J ends were trimmed by 6 bases and 2 bases, with 14 bases remaining between them. The CDR3 totals 15 residues. The CDR3, as DNA: TGTGCCAGCAGGGACCCCACAGGGACTGGAAACACCATATATTTT. Amino acid sequence: CASRDPTGTGNTIYF.

As for this clonotype: Being one base from a much bigger clone, this may be a read error. This chain links TRBV28 with TRBJ1-2; 7 bases align to TRBD1. This CDR3 comprises 14 residues. Per germline, CDR1 MDHEN and CDR2 SYDVKM. CDR3 nucleotide sequence: TGTGCCGGCAGTTCCGGGACAGTAAACTATGGCTACACCTTC. Translation: CAGSSGTVNYGYTF.

This clonotype was detected ten times or more. The chain combines TRBV11-2 with TRBJ2-1, with TRBD2 matching 9 bases. Germline assignment: CDR1 SGHAT and CDR2 FQNNGV. The CDR3 runs 20 residues. With V trimmed by 4 bases and J by 7 bases, 23 bases remained unmatched. The CDR3 region is CASSSPRAGGHQYLRNEQFF. CDR3 DNA: TGTGCCAGCAGCTCACCAAGAGCGGGAGGCCATCAATACCTTCGGAATGAGCAGTTCTTC.

The rearrangement links TRBV20-1 to TRBJ2-7; 10 nucleotides match TRBD2. The CDR3 length is 13 residues. Germline CDR1 is DFQATT and CDR2 is SNEGSKA (reference sequence). J was trimmed by 2 bases and V by 3 bases; bases with no gene match: 1. The CDR3 nucleotides read TGCAGTGCTAGCGGACTAGCGGCCTACGAGCAGTACTTC. Residues: CSASGLAAYEQYF.

This clonotype was counted ten times or more. V is TRBV11-2 and J is TRBJ1-5; D remains ambiguous. The CDR3 extends over 14 amino acids. With 5 bases removed from V and 5 bases from J, the gap between germline ends came to 13 bases. The germline CDR1 and CDR2 sequences are SGHAT and FQNNGV. The CDR3 protein is CASSPGWSDQPQHF. The DNA for the CDR3 is TGTGCCAGCAGCCCGGGGTGGAGTGATCAGCCCCAGCATTTT.

This clonotype was observed many times. This sequence joins TRBV13 and TRBJ2-5; possibly TRBD2 for D (5 bases). Germline V gene data show CDR1 as PRHDT and CDR2 as FYEKMQ (reference sequence). There are 15 residues in the CDR3. The ends were cut back, 0 bases at V and 2 bases at J, with 10 bases in the middle. The CDR3 region is CASSLGTGIQETQYF. In DNA, the CDR3 is TGTGCCAGCAGCTTAGGGACGGGGATACAAGAGACCCAGTACTTC.

The sample holds a few counts of this clonotype. This chain joins TRBV29-1 and TRBJ1-2; D is ambiguous. Germline V gene lookup returns CDR1 SQVTM and CDR2 ANQGSEA. Trimming removed 8 bases from V and 6 bases from J, with 10 bases in between. The CDR3 extends over 10 amino acids. CDR3 bases: TGCAGCACCGCAGGCGATGGCTACACCTTC. It codes for CSTAGDGYTF.

This clonotype was observed at least ten times. The V and J genes are TRBV3-1 and TRBJ1-2; TRBD1 aligns across 7 bases. The germline gives CDR1 LGHDT, CDR2 YNNKEL (reference sequence). This CDR3 region has 13 residues. V shed 4 bases, J shed 8 bases, and the junction held 7 bases outside the gene matches. CDR3: CASSLPARGGYTF. For the CDR3, the DNA is TGTGCCAGCAGCCTCCCCGCCAGGGGGGGCTACACCTTC.

The sample holds many counts of this clonotype. The chain uses TRBV6-6 and TRBJ1-1, with D possibly TRBD1 on 6 matching bases. V dropped 2 bases and J dropped 8 bases, with 18 bases sitting between them. Germline CDR1 and CDR2: MNHNY and SVGAGI (reference sequence). This CDR3 comprises 15 residues. The CDR3 sequence is CASSYILRGRGEAFF. Here the CDR3 DNA reads TGTGCCAGCAGTTACATCCTCAGGGGCCGGGGAGAAGCTTTCTTT.

This clonotype was seen many times. J is TRBJ2-7 and V is TRBV10-3; D is unclear. Germline CDR1 and CDR2: ENHRY and SYGVKD. The germline V and J ends were trimmed by 8 bases and 3 bases, with 14 bases remaining between them. This CDR3 is 13 amino acids long. As DNA, the CDR3 is TGTGCCATCGCCCGGGCAGTCGACTACGAGCAGTACTTC. This sequence encodes CAIARAVDYEQYF.

The chain joins TRBV3-1 to TRBJ2-7, with 9 nucleotides matching TRBD2. Germline CDR1 and CDR2: LGHDT and YNNKEL (reference sequence). CDR3 length: 16 amino acids. Trimming took 3 bases from V and 5 from J; bases not matched to a gene: 11. CDR3 bases: TGTGCCAGCAGCCATCATTTAGCGGGAGTCTCAAACGAGCAGTACTTC. Its protein product is CASSHHLAGVSNEQYF.

This clonotype was counted ten times or more. This chain uses TRBV2 with TRBJ2-2; D is undetermined. CDR3 size: 13 residues. Germline loops: CDR1 SNHLY, CDR2 FYNNEI. Trimming took 6 bases from V and 2 from J, leaving 7 bases between them. CDR3 DNA sequence: TGTGCCAGCAGCCCTTCTAACACCGGGGAGCTGTTTTTT. Residues: CASSPSNTGELFF. Full variable domain (rest looked up from reference TRBV2 and TRBJ2-2): EPEVTQTPSHQVTQMGQEVILRCVPISNHLYFYWYRQILGQKVEFLVSFYNNEISEKSEIFDDQFSVERPDGSNFTLKIRSTKLEDSAMYFCASSPSNTGELFFGEGSRLTVL.

At least ten counts were recorded for this clonotype. V is TRBV5-5 and J is TRBJ2-1, with D possibly TRBD1 on 6 matching bases. V gave up 1 base and J gave up 0 bases, with 8 bases separating them. CDR3 length: 15 amino acids. The V gene's germline CDR1 is SGHKS and CDR2 YYEKEE (reference sequence). The CDR3 sequence: CASSLTGSSYNEQFF. The DNA for the CDR3 is TGTGCCAGCAGCTTGACAGGGAGCTCCTACAATGAGCAGTTCTTC.

This clonotype has a single count. CDR3: CSARDLVARRSTDTQYF. DNA of the CDR3: TGCAGTGCTAGAGATCTAGTAGCGCGGAGAAGCACAGATACGCAGTATTTT. This chain joins TRBV20-1 and TRBJ2-3; the D gene is possibly TRBD2 (5 bases). The CDR3 is 17 residues long. Germline CDR1 is DFQATT and CDR2 is SNEGSKA (reference sequence). V was clipped by 0 bases and J by 0 bases, with 16 bases between them.

The chain employs TRBV5-1 and TRBJ2-4, with TRBD1 identical over 9 bases. V shed 4 bases and J 1 base; nucleotides not matched to a gene: 9. Germline assignment: CDR1 SGHRS and CDR2 YFSETQ. The CDR3 consists of 17 residues. The CDR3 sequence: CASSAWGQGGAKNIQYF. In DNA form, the CDR3 reads TGCGCCAGCAGCGCGTGGGGACAGGGTGGTGCCAAAAACATTCAGTACTTC.

The chain has TRBV7-3 and TRBJ2-1; TRBD1 matches 8 bases. The V segment lost 2 bases and the J segment 0 bases; nucleotides outside the gene matches: 6. The germline CDR1 and CDR2 sequences are SGHTA and FQGTGA. The CDR3 sequence is 17 residues long. The CDR3 region has the DNA TGTGCCAGCAGCTTACTAGGGGGACAGGCCTCCTACAATGAGCAGTTCTTC. It yields the protein CASSLLGGQASYNEQFF.

This clonotype was observed a handful of times. This may be a read error: a much more frequent sequence differs by one nucleotide. V usage is TRBV12-3 or TRBV12-4 and J usage is TRBJ2-1, with D possibly matching TRBD1 (6 bases). V was clipped by 3 bases and J by 6 bases, with 15 bases between them. The CDR3 contains 15 residues. The CDR3: CASSFSPGALNEQFF. In DNA form, the CDR3 reads TGTGCCAGCAGTTTTTCCCCAGGGGCGCTCAATGAGCAGTTCTTC.

Many counts were recorded for this clonotype. The CDR3 protein is CSARRRNYNEQFF. The CDR3, as DNA: TGCAGTGCTAGGCGAAGGAATTACAATGAGCAGTTCTTC. The V gene is TRBV20-1, the J gene TRBJ2-1; D is unclear. Trimming stripped 3 bases from V and 4 bases from J, with 10 bases between. CDR1 is DFQATT and CDR2 is SNEGSKA in the germline V gene (reference sequence). The CDR3 covers 13 residues.

This clonotype was detected only a few times. This CDR3 reads CASSLRRGRDSSGNTIYF. The CDR3, as DNA: TGTGCCAGCAGCTTACGGCGGGGACGGGACAGCTCTGGAAACACCATATATTTT. The J gene is TRBJ1-3, the V gene TRBV7-3, with 7 bases identical to TRBD1. V was clipped by 2 bases and J by 0 bases; unmatched bases: 10. The germline gives CDR1 SGHTA, CDR2 FQGTGA. This CDR3 region has 18 residues. Drawing the rest from reference TRBV7-3 and TRBJ1-3, the complete variable domain is GAGVSQTPSNKVTEKGKYVELRCDPISGHTALYWYRQSLGQGPEFLIYFQGTGAADDSGLPNDRFFAVRPEGSVSTLKIQRTERGDSAVYLCASSLRRGRDSSGNTIYFGEGSWLTVV.

This clonotype showed up just a few times. V gene TRBV7-9 combines with J gene TRBJ1-3; TRBD1 might be the D (5 bases). This CDR3 has 17 residues. CDR1 is SEHNR and CDR2 is FQNEAQ in the germline V gene (reference sequence). V dropped 4 bases and J dropped 8 bases, with 24 bases sitting between them. The CDR3 reads CASSYAPGRPSGDTIYF. CDR3 nucleotide sequence: TGTGCCAGCAGCTATGCACCGGGACGGCCCTCTGGGGACACCATATATTTT.

The J gene is TRBJ1-2, the V gene TRBV2; D is ambiguous. The CDR3 is made up of 13 amino acids. V was pared by 5 bases and J by 2 bases, with 9 bases between. Germline-derived CDR1 and CDR2 are SNHLY and FYNNEI. As DNA, the CDR3 is TGTGCCAGCAGTCCGACAACCAACTATGGCTACACCTTC. This gives the protein CASSPTTNYGYTF.

There are many counts of this clonotype. The rearrangement joins TRBV18 to TRBJ2-7, with D perhaps TRBD1 or TRBD2 (5 bases each). Germline V gene sequence: CDR1 KGHSH, CDR2 LQKENI. The CDR3 covers 13 residues. Trimming cost V 3 bases and J 7 bases, with 13 bases left between them. The CDR3 sequence: CASSPGTHSEQYF. The CDR3 DNA follows: TGTGCCAGCTCACCCGGGACCCACTCTGAGCAGTACTTC.

The rearrangement links TRBV6-2 or TRBV6-3 to TRBJ2-1, with 10 bases lining up with TRBD1. This CDR3 is 15 amino acids long. Germline loops: CDR1 MNHEY, CDR2 SVGEGT. V shed 4 bases, J shed 7 bases, and the junction held 7 bases outside the gene matches. As DNA, the CDR3 is TGTGCCAGCAGTTCCGGACAGGGGGTCGCGAATGAGCAGTTCTTC. As protein: CASSSGQGVANEQFF.

This clonotype was detected a few times. CDR3 in amino acids: CASSFTGRLETQYF. The CDR3 DNA sequence: TGTGCCAGTAGTTTTACGGGACGGTTGGAGACCCAGTACTTC. The chain has TRBV19 and TRBJ2-5; the D gene could be TRBD1 or TRBD2 (5 bases each). Germline CDR1 reads LNHDA; CDR2 reads SQIVND (reference sequence). The V and J ends lost 5 bases and 5 bases respectively, with 15 bases between them. This CDR3 comprises 14 residues.

This clonotype was seen only a few times. A much larger clone sits a single nucleotide away, making a read error possible. V and J are TRBV11-1 and TRBJ1-3; D gene unclear. This CDR3 is 16 amino acids long. CDR1 and CDR2 from the germline V gene are SGHAT and FQDESV (reference sequence). CDR3 sequence reads: CASSQRVAYSGNAIYF. The CDR3 nucleotides read TGTGCCAGCAGCCAACGTGTGGCCTACTCTGGAAACGCCATATATTTT.

The chain has TRBV5-1 and TRBJ2-2; D is unresolved. CDR3 length equals 12 residues. V was cut by 2 bases and J by 7 bases, with 6 bases left in between. Germline CDR1 SGHRS, CDR2 YFSETQ. The CDR3 is CASSFEDGELFF. CDR3 nucleotide sequence: TGCGCCAGCAGCTTTGAGGACGGGGAGCTGTTTTTT.

The table lists this clonotype with many counts. The chain is built from TRBV7-9 and TRBJ2-1; 7 bases are shared with TRBD1. Per germline, CDR1 SEHNR and CDR2 FQNEAQ (reference sequence). The CDR3 covers 15 residues. V lost 5 bases and J lost 0; bases outside the gene matches: 4. For the CDR3, the DNA is TGTGCCAGCAGCCCAGGACAGGTCTCCTACAATGAGCAGTTCTTC. Its translation is CASSPGQVSYNEQFF.

The V gene is TRBV7-9, the J gene TRBJ2-7, with a tentative D call TRBD1 (5 bases). The CDR3 totals 17 residues. V shed 1 base and J shed 1 base, with 17 bases lying between them. Per the germline V gene, CDR1 is SEHNR and CDR2 is FQNEAQ (reference sequence). The CDR3 spells CASSLVGGVRDSYEQYF. The DNA of the CDR3 is TGTGCCAGCAGCTTAGTTGGCGGCGTCAGGGATTCCTACGAGCAGTACTTC. The variable domain in full, completed from reference TRBV7-9 and TRBJ2-7, reads DTGVSQNPRHKITKRGQNVTFRCDPISEHNRLYWYRQTLGQGPEFLTYFQNEAQLEKSRLLSDRFSAERPKGSFSTLEIQRTEQGDSAMYLCASSLVGGVRDSYEQYFGPGTRLTVT.

This clonotype was counted at least ten times. The rearrangement links TRBV20-1 to TRBJ2-5, with 8 bases that match TRBD1. With V trimmed by 4 bases and J by 4 bases, 5 bases remained unmatched. CDR1 and CDR2 from the germline V gene are DFQATT and SNEGSKA (reference sequence). The CDR3 sequence is 13 residues long. The DNA for the CDR3 is TGCAGTGCTACCCTTGACAGGGGAGAGACCCAGTACTTC. It translates to CSATLDRGETQYF.

Many counts were recorded for this clonotype. The chain combines TRBV28 with TRBJ1-4; no definite D call. Germline V gene sequence: CDR1 MDHEN, CDR2 SYDVKM. Trimming removed 7 bases at V and 0 bases at J, with 0 bases between. The CDR3 consists of 11 residues. CDR3 amino acids: CASTTNEKLFF. Here the CDR3 DNA reads TGTGCCAGCACAACTAATGAAAAACTGTTTTTT.